The subject of this entry is one T cell receptor (beta chain). This clonotype came up many times. No antigen is known for it. No much larger clonotype is one base removed from it; base qualities were not supplied. Sequencing took place on an Illumina HiSeq 1500. TCRdb applied fastp at Q25 and MiXCR to the public reads, then kept only in-frame beta chains. Rows with one shared CDR3 protein collapse into an entry with the most common genes and DNA. Within this sample are roughly 80,000 distinct CDR3 sequences, with 24% of them counted one time only. Approximately 51% of the sample lies in the top ten. Germline trimming: 5 bases from V, 10 bases from J; junction bases outside gene matches: 13. The germline V gene encodes CDR1 SGHVS and CDR2 FQNEAQ. There are 15 amino acids in the CDR3, from cysteine to phenylalanine inclusive. CDR3 DNA only is kept here, 45 bases in frame from base 1. The sample is drawn from a study of T cell repertoires in cytomegalovirus infection (dated by TCRdb to between 2017 and 2020). For context, the study as a whole: Recently identified HLA-C-restricted CMV epitopes, whose presentation resists viral immunomodulation, were targeted by peptide stimulations together with well-studied HLA-B-restricted epitopes. Donor HLA type was relevant to the analysis, because carriage of CMV infection together with the matching HLA type was indicated by public TCR beta signatures. Broader findings and caveats from the paper: In both this cohort and an independent 352-donor cohort, the cumulative frequency of public TCR beta family members distinguished carriers of CMV infection plus the relevant HLA type. The ex vivo response was dominated by HLA-C-restricted CMV-specific TCR beta clonotypes, which also provided the single most frequent clonotype in two of eight donors.

The sample's treatment or condition, from its label and the paper: in vitro stimulation with specific CMV peptide epitopes to enrich CMV-specific T cells. The specimen comprised CD8+ T cells from cultured PBMCs, sampled from culture after CMV antigen stimulation. The receptor was derived from a human donor in good health (CMV status not recorded). Some clones in this sample may be carry-over from other donors' samples. The chain employs TRBV7-8 and TRBJ2-1; TRBD2 matches 8 bases in the middle. The base sequence is TGTGCCAGCAGCGACCGGGGGGGGAAAAGTGGCGAGCAGTTCTTC. This translates into CASSDRGGKSGEQFF.